Included here is one T cell receptor (beta chain) sequence, with context. Antigen specificity is unknown. This CDR3 region has 13 residues. Per the germline V gene, CDR1 is DFQATT and CDR2 is SNEGSKA (reference sequence). These data originate in a study of T cell clusters in autoimmune cytopenias. At the level of the study: Per sample, median TRB depth was approximately 50,000 reads, yielding a median roughly 2,400 distinct clonotypes.

TRB was amplified by touch-down multiplex PCR, primer pools A and B combined. TCRdb reprocessed the multiplex PCR reads and stores each CDR3 protein as one record, lacking DNA. This sample's table has about 9,500 distinct CDR3 sequences. Tens of thousands of genome equivalents of blood DNA were amplified for TRB. Points from the study as a whole: Primary autoimmune cytopenia patients seemingly lacked the physiological T cell clusters found in healthy donors.

The receptor was derived from a human donor with an autoimmune cytopenia or autoimmune hepatitis (not recorded which). The chain uses TRBV20-1 and TRBJ1-2; the D call from TCRdb, TRBD1, cannot be confirmed without DNA. The specimen sequenced was peripheral blood. CDR3 residues: CSANRGTNYGYTF.